This TCR beta chain is drawn from a study of Ad26.COV2.S vaccination and SARS-CoV-2 variants. The study's findings and limits: Those who received vaccine or placebo ended up with similar non-spike TCR breadth. Analyses that measured TCR breadth and depth may have underestimated total T cell responses.

Trimming shortened V by 5 bases and J by 4 bases, and 8 bases separated the two germline ends. The germline V gene encodes CDR1 DFQATT and CDR2 SNEGSKA (reference sequence). This CDR3 has 11 amino acids. Turning to this clone: No antigen is known for it.

The protocol was immunoSEQ multiplex PCR, while the TCRdb copy is restricted to in-frame clones and leaves out a portion. The sample gives some 180,000 clones, around 85% of which show up once; 5.5% to 6% is in the top ten. The gene calls are TRBV20-1 and TRBJ1-1; the D gene is possibly TRBD1 (5 bases). Sequencing used peripheral blood, obtained after recovery from COVID-19. The source is a human donor who had recovered from COVID-19. CDR3 nucleotide sequence: TGCAGTGCTTGGGGGAGCACTGAAGCTTTCTTT. Translating gives CSAWGSTEAFF.